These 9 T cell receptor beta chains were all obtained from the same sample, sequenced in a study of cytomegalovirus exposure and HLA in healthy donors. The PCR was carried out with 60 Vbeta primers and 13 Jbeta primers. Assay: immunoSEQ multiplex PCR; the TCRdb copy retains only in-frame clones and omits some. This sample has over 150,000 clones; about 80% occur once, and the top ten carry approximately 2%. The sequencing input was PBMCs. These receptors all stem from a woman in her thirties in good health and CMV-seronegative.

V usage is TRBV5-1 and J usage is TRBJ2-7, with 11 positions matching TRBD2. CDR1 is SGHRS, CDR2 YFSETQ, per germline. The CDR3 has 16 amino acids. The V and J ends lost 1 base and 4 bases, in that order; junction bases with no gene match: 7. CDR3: CASSLLMSSGGYEQYF. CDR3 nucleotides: TGCGCCAGCAGCTTGTTGATGTCTAGCGGGGGGTACGAGCAGTACTTC.

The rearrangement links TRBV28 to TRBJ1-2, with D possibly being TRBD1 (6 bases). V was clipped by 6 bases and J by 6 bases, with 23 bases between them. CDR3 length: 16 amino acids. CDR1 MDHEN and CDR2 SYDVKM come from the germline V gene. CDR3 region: CASSPTRRQAADGYTF. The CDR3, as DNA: TGTGCCAGCAGCCCTACTCGTCGACAGGCGGCAGATGGCTACACCTTC.

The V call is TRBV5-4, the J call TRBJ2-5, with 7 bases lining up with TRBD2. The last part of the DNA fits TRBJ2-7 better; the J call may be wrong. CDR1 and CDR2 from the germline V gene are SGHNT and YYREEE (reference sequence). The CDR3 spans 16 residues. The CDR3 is CASSLKRDSYTDEQYF. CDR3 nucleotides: TGTGCCAGCAGCTTAAAGCGGGATTCTTACACGGACGAGCAGTACTTC.

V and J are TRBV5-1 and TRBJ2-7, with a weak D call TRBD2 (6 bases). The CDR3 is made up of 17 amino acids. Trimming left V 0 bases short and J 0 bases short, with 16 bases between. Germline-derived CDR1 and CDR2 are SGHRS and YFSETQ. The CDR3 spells CASSLAYGGLGSYEQYF. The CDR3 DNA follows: TGCGCCAGCAGCTTGGCCTACGGGGGTTTGGGCTCCTACGAGCAGTACTTC.

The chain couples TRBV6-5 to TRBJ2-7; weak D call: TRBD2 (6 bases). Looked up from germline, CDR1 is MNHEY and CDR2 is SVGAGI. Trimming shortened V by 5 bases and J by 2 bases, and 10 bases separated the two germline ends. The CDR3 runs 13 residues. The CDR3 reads CASSEGLTYEQYF. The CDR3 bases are TGTGCCAGCAGTGAGGGACTTACCTACGAGCAGTACTTC.

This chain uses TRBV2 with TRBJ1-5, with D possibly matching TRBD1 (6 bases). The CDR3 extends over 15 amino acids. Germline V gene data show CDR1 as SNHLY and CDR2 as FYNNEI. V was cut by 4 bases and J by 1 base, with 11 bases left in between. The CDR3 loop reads CASSVTGISNQPQHF. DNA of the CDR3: TGTGCCAGCAGTGTTACAGGGATAAGCAATCAGCCCCAGCATTTT.

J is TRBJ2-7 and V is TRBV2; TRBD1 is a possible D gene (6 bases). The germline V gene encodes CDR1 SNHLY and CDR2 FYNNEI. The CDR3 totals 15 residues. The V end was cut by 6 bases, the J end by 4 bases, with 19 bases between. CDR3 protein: CASSTRDTGGYEQYF. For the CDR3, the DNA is TGTGCCAGCAGCACCCGGGACACGGGTGGGTACGAGCAGTACTTC.

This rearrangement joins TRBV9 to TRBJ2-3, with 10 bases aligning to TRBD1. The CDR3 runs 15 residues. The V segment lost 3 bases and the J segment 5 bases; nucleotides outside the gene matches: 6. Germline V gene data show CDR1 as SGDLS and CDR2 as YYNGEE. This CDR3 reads CASSARQGARDTQYF. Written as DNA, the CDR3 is TGTGCCAGCAGCGCAAGACAGGGGGCTAGAGATACGCAGTATTTT.

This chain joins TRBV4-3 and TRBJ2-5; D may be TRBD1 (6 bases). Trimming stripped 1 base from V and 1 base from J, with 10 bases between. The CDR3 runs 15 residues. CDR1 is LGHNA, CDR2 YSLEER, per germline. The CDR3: CASSQGTGLQETQYF. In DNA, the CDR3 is TGCGCCAGCAGCCAAGGAACAGGGCTCCAAGAGACCCAGTACTTC.